What follows are 29 T cell receptor beta chains derived from one specimen sequenced in a study of blood T cell repertoires in COVID-19. Profiled with immunoSEQ multiplex PCR; TCRdb holds only in-frame clones, not every one. The table has nearly 110,000 clones, 71% seen once; the top ten hold around 0.92%. Specimen: peripheral blood. All receptors derive from a human donor with acute or convalescent COVID-19. The donor label of this sample is uncertain.

The chain uses TRBV19 and TRBJ1-1; the D gene is possibly TRBD1 (6 bases). This CDR3 is built from 15 residues. Germline V gene data show CDR1 as LNHDA and CDR2 as SQIVND (reference sequence). The V and J ends lost 6 bases and 1 base respectively, with 15 bases between them. CDR3 coding DNA: TGTGCCAGTAGACGCACGGACAGCCCGAACACTGAAGCTTTCTTT. Translation gives CASRRTDSPNTEAFF.

V is TRBV4-1 and J is TRBJ2-1; D might be TRBD1 (5 bases). The CDR3 contains 15 residues. The V gene's germline CDR1 is MGHRA and CDR2 YSYEKL. The V gene lost 2 bases and the J gene lost 9 bases, with 17 bases spanning the gap. The CDR3 region is CASSQPTGRGREQFF. The DNA of the CDR3 is TGCGCCAGCAGCCAACCCACTGGTAGGGGTCGTGAGCAGTTCTTC.

The chain is built from TRBV5-5 and TRBJ1-6; D ambiguous. This CDR3 has 12 residues. V dropped 5 bases and J dropped 7 bases, with 7 bases sitting between them. Per the germline V gene, CDR1 is SGHKS and CDR2 is YYEKEE (reference sequence). CDR3 bases: TGTGCCAGCAGGGTTGCGAATTCACCCCTCCACTTT. Amino acids: CASRVANSPLHF.

The chain recombines TRBV3-1 (or the pseudogene TRBV3-2) with TRBJ2-1; 7 nucleotides line up with TRBD1. The junction had 1 base not matched to a gene; V was cut back by 2 bases and J by 0 bases. There are 15 residues in the CDR3. Germline CDR1 is LGHDT and CDR2 is YNNKEL (reference sequence). CDR3 residues: CASSQTGDSYNEQFF. As DNA, the CDR3 is TGTGCCAGCAGCCAAACAGGGGACTCCTACAATGAGCAGTTCTTC.

J is TRBJ1-2 and V is TRBV28; the match to TRBD1 covers 8 bases. After removal of 6 bases from V and 7 bases from J, the junction contained 7 bases not matched to a gene. The CDR3 length is 13 residues. From germline, CDR1 is MDHEN and CDR2 SYDVKM. CDR3 sequence (DNA): TGTGCCAGCAGCCTCGGACAGGGCCTTGGCTACACCTTC. This translates into CASSLGQGLGYTF.

The chain couples TRBV6-5 to TRBJ1-2; D remains unclear. The CDR3 totals 11 residues. Trimming stripped 7 bases from V and 5 bases from J, with 8 bases between. Germline V gene sequence: CDR1 MNHEY, CDR2 SVGAGI. The CDR3 spells CASTAGYGYTF. As DNA, the CDR3 is TGTGCCAGCACTGCGGGATATGGCTACACCTTC.

This rearrangement joins TRBV10-1 to TRBJ2-3; 7 bases align to TRBD2. After removal of 6 bases from V and 4 bases from J, the junction contained 13 bases not matched to a gene. This CDR3 spans 16 amino acids. CDR1 and CDR2 (germline): WNHNN, SYGVQD (reference sequence). The CDR3 loop reads CASSENGAGVADTQYF. The DNA of the CDR3 is TGCGCCAGCAGCGAGAATGGGGCGGGGGTCGCAGATACGCAGTATTTT.

This chain links TRBV9 with TRBJ1-6; 7 positions match TRBD1. This CDR3 region has 15 residues. After removal of 3 bases from V and 7 bases from J, the junction contained 7 bases not matched to a gene. In germline, CDR1 is SGDLS, CDR2 YYNGEE. CDR3: CASSATGTDNSPLHF. Written as DNA, the CDR3 is TGTGCCAGCAGCGCGACCGGGACAGACAATTCACCCCTCCACTTT. The whole variable domain, filled in from reference TRBV9 and TRBJ1-6, reads DSGVTQTPKHLITATGQRVTLRCSPRSGDLSVYWYQQSLDQGLQFLIQYYNGEERAKGNILERFSAQQFPDLHSELNLSSLELGDSALYFCASSATGTDNSPLHFGNGTRLTVT.

This sequence joins TRBV7-2 and TRBJ2-5; 9 nucleotides agree with TRBD1. Germline assignment: CDR1 SGHTA and CDR2 FQGNSA. The ends lost 5 bases at V and 5 bases at J; junction bases unmatched: 9. There are 15 residues in the CDR3. CDR3: CASSRRGQGGETQYF. DNA for the CDR3: TGTGCCAGCAGCCGTCGGGGACAGGGCGGGGAGACCCAGTACTTC. The whole variable domain, remainder taken from reference TRBV7-2 and TRBJ2-5, is GAGVSQSPSNKVTEKGKDVELRCDPISGHTALYWYRQSLGQGLEFLIYFQGNSAPDKSGLPSDRFSAERTGGSVSTLTIQRTQQEDSAVYLCASSRRGQGGETQYFGPGTRLLVL.

The table lists this clone with a few counts. V is TRBV2 and J is TRBJ2-7, with 7 bases identical to TRBD1. The CDR3 is 14 residues long. V dropped 7 bases and J dropped 2; count of bases not matched to a gene: 8. The germline gives CDR1 SNHLY, CDR2 FYNNEI. The DNA for the CDR3 is TGTGCCAGCACGACCGGGACAGAGACCTACGAGCAGTACGTC. Translated, it gives CASTTGTETYEQYV.

This clone has only a few counts. The chain combines TRBV11-2 with TRBJ1-1; D is ambiguous. The CDR3 extends over 16 amino acids. V lost 5 bases, J lost 1 base, and 17 bases lay in between. CDR1 SGHAT and CDR2 FQNNGV come from the germline V gene. CDR3 DNA sequence: TGTGCCAGCAGCCCCGAGGCCCCACAATCGAACACTGAAGCTTTCTTT. As protein: CASSPEAPQSNTEAFF.

This chain joins TRBV10-3 and TRBJ2-5; 11 nucleotides line up with TRBD2. The CDR3 length is 19 residues. Germline V gene sequence: CDR1 ENHRY, CDR2 SYGVKD. After removal of 9 bases from V and 0 bases from J, the junction contained 18 bases not matched to a gene. This chain's CDR3 is CAMSRGGLAGGLYQETQYF. The CDR3 region has the DNA TGTGCCATGTCCCGGGGAGGGCTAGCGGGGGGATTGTACCAAGAGACCCAGTACTTC.

V and J are TRBV6-1 and TRBJ1-5; 9 bases map to TRBD1. CDR1 and CDR2 from the germline V gene are MNHNS and SASEGT. With 1 base clipped from V and 7 bases from J, the junction kept 8 bases outside the gene matches. The CDR3 is 16 amino acids. The CDR3 loop is CASSEGWGQGWQPQHF. The CDR3 DNA reads as TGTGCCAGCAGTGAAGGCTGGGGACAGGGATGGCAGCCCCAGCATTTT.

This clone was recorded a few times. The chain carries TRBV7-8 and TRBJ1-6; the match to TRBD1 covers 8 bases. The ends lost 4 bases at V and 7 bases at J; junction bases unmatched: 6. CDR1 SGHVS and CDR2 FQNEAQ come from the germline V gene. CDR3 size: 15 residues. CDR3 coding DNA: TGTGCCAGCAGCTCCGGGACAGGACTAAATTCACCCCTCCACTTT. It yields the protein CASSSGTGLNSPLHF.

This clone was detected only a few times. The chain carries TRBV9 and TRBJ1-6; 8 nucleotides align to TRBD1. J lost 7 bases, V lost 4 bases, and 4 bases had no gene match. This CDR3 contains 14 residues. Germline V gives CDR1 SGDLS, CDR2 YYNGEE. This CDR3 reads CASSSRTGNSPLHF. The DNA of the CDR3 is TGTGCCAGCAGCTCTCGGACAGGGAATTCACCCCTCCACTTT.

J is TRBJ2-3 and V is TRBV29-1, with TRBD1 matching over 7 bases. The CDR3 spans 14 residues. The germline V gene encodes CDR1 SQVTM and CDR2 ANQGSEA. V dropped 7 bases and J dropped 8; count of bases not matched to a gene: 15. CDR3 sequence: CSANPGQAFGTQYF. CDR3 bases: TGCAGCGCAAACCCCGGACAGGCTTTTGGTACGCAGTATTTT.

The V and J genes are TRBV5-1 and TRBJ2-3; D ambiguous. Trimming removed 4 bases at V and 6 bases at J, with 12 bases between. Germline assignment: CDR1 SGHRS and CDR2 YFSETQ. CDR3 length: 13 amino acids. CDR3 nucleotide sequence: TGCGCCAGCAGCAGTAGCACCGGGGATACGCAGTATTTT. It codes for CASSSSTGDTQYF.

Only a few counts were recorded for this clone. This chain connects TRBV6-5 to TRBJ2-1; D possibly corresponds to TRBD1 (5 bases). The CDR3 length is 15 residues. V lost 2 bases and J 0 bases, leaving 8 bases between the germline ends. Germline CDR1 reads MNHEY; CDR2 reads SVGAGI. The CDR3 bases are TGTGCCAGCAGTTACGGGGCATCCTCCTACAATGAGCAGTTCTTC. Protein product: CASSYGASSYNEQFF.

The rearrangement joins TRBV9 to TRBJ1-3, with TRBD1 as a possible D gene (6 bases). Germline V gene sequence: CDR1 SGDLS, CDR2 YYNGEE. The V and J ends lost 3 bases and 4 bases respectively, with 14 bases between them. The CDR3 spans 15 residues. In DNA, the CDR3 is TGTGCCAGCAGCGGACAGCGGGACATCGGAAACACCATATATTTT. Translation: CASSGQRDIGNTIYF.

Only a few counts were recorded for this clone. The chain carries TRBV10-2 and TRBJ1-5; D ambiguous. CDR3 size: 13 residues. V lost 8 bases and J 5 bases, leaving 13 bases between the germline ends. The germline CDR1 and CDR2 sequences are WSHSY and SAAADI. CDR3 in amino acids: CASGDSSYQPQHF. CDR3 nucleotides: TGCGCCAGCGGAGACTCGAGCTATCAGCCCCAGCATTTT.

The V call is TRBV4-1, the J call TRBJ1-1, with a possible D match to TRBD1 (5 bases). The CDR3 consists of 11 residues. The germline V gene has CDR1 MGHRA and CDR2 YSYEKL. CDR3 DNA sequence: TGCGCAGCGGGGGGGATCACTGAAGCTTTCTTT. Translating gives CAAGGITEAFF.

This clone was detected a few times. The CDR3 is CASSQGAPAGYGYTF. The CDR3 DNA reads TGTGCCAGCAGCCAAGGGGCCCCGGCCGGCTATGGCTACACCTTC. The V call is TRBV3-1 (or the pseudogene TRBV3-2), the J call TRBJ1-2; D ambiguous. The germline CDR1 and CDR2 sequences are LGHDT and YNNKEL (reference sequence). CDR3 length equals 15 residues. V was trimmed by 1 base and J by 4 bases, leaving 13 bases between them.

V gene TRBV27 combines with J gene TRBJ1-3, with D perhaps matching TRBD1 (5 bases). Trimming removed 1 base from V and 3 bases from J, with 16 bases in between. The CDR3 length is 17 residues. Germline CDR1 MNHEY, CDR2 SMNVEV (reference sequence). The CDR3 nucleotides are TGTGCCAGCAGTTTATTCCGGGGGTCGGGGGTTGGAAACACCATATATTTT. Its translation: CASSLFRGSGVGNTIYF.

This clone was detected a few times. The CDR3 sequence is CASSQVGDFNTGELFF. CDR3 DNA: TGTGCCAGCAGCCAAGTCGGGGACTTTAACACCGGGGAGCTGTTTTTT. V is TRBV4-2 and J is TRBJ2-2; possibly TRBD2 for D (6 bases). This CDR3 has 16 amino acids. Trimming pared 1 base from V and 2 bases from J, leaving 11 bases between. The V gene's germline CDR1 is LGHNA and CDR2 YNFKEQ.

The CDR3 nucleotides read TGTGCCACCGAGGGGGAGAGCACAGATACGCAGTATTTT. This translates into CATEGESTDTQYF. V and J are TRBV24-1 and TRBJ2-3, with D perhaps TRBD1 (6 bases). This CDR3 comprises 13 residues. Trimming shortened V by 9 bases and J by 0 bases, and 9 bases separated the two germline ends. Germline CDR1 KGHDR, CDR2 SFDVKD.

The rearrangement joins TRBV18 to TRBJ1-1, with TRBD1 as a possible D gene (5 bases). Germline CDR1 reads KGHSH; CDR2 reads LQKENI. Between the trimmed V and J ends, which lost 5 bases and 0 bases, there was a span of 7 bases. The CDR3 totals 13 residues. The CDR3 sequence: CASSLTVNTEAFF. CDR3 DNA: TGTGCCAGCTCATTGACAGTGAACACTGAAGCTTTCTTT. Variable domain in full (rest from reference TRBV18 and TRBJ1-1): NAGVMQNPRHLVRRRGQEARLRCSPMKGHSHVYWYRQLPEEGLKFMVYLQKENIIDESGMPKERFSAEFPKEGPSILRIQQVVRGDSAAYFCASSLTVNTEAFFGQGTRLTVV.

This chain uses TRBV4-2 with TRBJ2-3; TRBD1 might be the D (5 bases). CDR1 is LGHNA and CDR2 is YNFKEQ in the germline V gene. This CDR3 comprises 15 residues. Trimming cost V 0 bases and J 4 bases, with 11 bases left between them. Written as DNA, the CDR3 is TGTGCCAGCAGCCAAGAAGGGGCACGGTCAGATACGCAGTATTTT. Its protein product is CASSQEGARSDTQYF.

This rearrangement joins TRBV28 to TRBJ1-2; maybe TRBD1 (6 bases). This CDR3 contains 12 residues. Trimming stripped 6 bases from V and 11 bases from J, with 16 bases between. The germline CDR1 and CDR2 sequences are MDHEN and SYDVKM. The CDR3 nucleotides are TGTGCCAGCAGCGCTACAGGGACATATTACACCTTC. The encoded protein is CASSATGTYYTF.

The gene calls are TRBV28 and TRBJ1-4; D is perhaps TRBD1 (5 bases). This CDR3 region has 13 residues. V was cut by 7 bases and J by 7 bases, with 13 bases left in between. The germline V gene has CDR1 MDHEN and CDR2 SYDVKM. The DNA of the CDR3 is TGTGCCAGCACGGTGGGGGGAGGTGAAAAACTGTTTTTT. Amino acid sequence: CASTVGGGEKLFF.